This TCR beta chain is from a study of regulatory T cells in long-lasting Graves disease. TCR beta libraries were built with iRepertoire HTBI primers and Arm-PCR of CDR3 regions. TCRdb re-derived calls from the multiplex PCR reads in MiXCR, one entry per CDR3 protein. This table has a few hundred thousand distinct CDR3 sequences, 15% appearing once. Time point: newly diagnosed GD, antithyroid drugs for less than 3 months. RNA from PBMCs was the source of the TCR library. A peripheral blood sample, 7 to 9 milliliters in volume, was drawn into EDTA tubes. CDR3 size: 14 residues. Germline-derived CDR1 and CDR2 are ENHRY and SYGVKD. V lost 8 bases to trimming and J lost 4 bases; unmatched junction nucleotides: 7. This clonotype was counted at least ten times. These records were also assigned to another study, of T cells in Graves' hyperthyroidism and ophthalmopathy. In that study: In patients aged 18 to 65, hyperthyroidism was newly diagnosed, with duration under 2 months.

The receptor's source is a middle-aged woman with Graves disease. Specimen: peripheral blood mononuclear cells (PBMCs), collected at new diagnosis, from a patient treated with antithyroid drugs. The gene calls are TRBV10-3 and TRBJ2-3, with TRBD1 matching over 9 bases. CDR3 amino acids: CAIGDRGSADTQYF. The CDR3 DNA reads TGTGCCATCGGCGACAGGGGGAGTGCAGATACGCAGTATTTT.